Sequencing of this T cell receptor beta chain was carried out in a study of radiation and T cells in renal cell carcinoma. This CDR3 comprises 15 residues. The V gene's germline CDR1 is SGHTS and CDR2 YDEGEE. The V end lost 0 bases, the J end lost 5 bases, and 11 bases lay between the germline ends. Sequencing was performed with immunoSEQ multiplex PCR; in TCRdb, only in-frame clones are kept and a portion is missing. The sample has just under 150,000 clones, approximately 86% seen once. Time point described: blood 4 weeks post-SBRT, at nephrectomy. Treatment in this sample: 15 Gy SBRT to primary tumor, nephrectomy 4 weeks later. After SBRT, blood was collected at 2 and 4 weeks, plus baseline. This renal cell carcinoma was of the clear cell type. Comments on this clone: Its matching antigen is unknown.

Study conclusions and caveats: Baseline intratumoral clonotype presence is unknown without pretreatment biopsies. From baseline, blood top tumor clonotypes peaked at 2 weeks post-radiation.

The sequencing here drew on blood, taken from a patient whose treatment included radiotherapy and nephrectomy. The gene calls are TRBV5-8 and TRBJ1-4, with D perhaps matching TRBD1 (5 bases). The receptor's source is a woman in her forties or fifties with renal cell carcinoma. The CDR3 nucleotides read TGTGCCAGCAGCTTGGAGAGGGACCTGAATGAAAAACTGTTTTTT. Translated: CASSLERDLNEKLFF. The entire variable domain, with the rest obtained from reference TRBV5-8 and TRBJ1-4, is as follows: EAGVTQSPTHLIKTRGQQATLRCSPISGHTSVYWYQQALGLGLQFLLWYDEGEERNRGNFPPRFSGRQFPNYSSELNVNALELEDSALYLCASSLERDLNEKLFFGSGTQLSVL.